This TCR beta chain was found in a study of Ad26.COV2.S vaccination and SARS-CoV-2 variants. At the level of the study: Within the COV1001 Ad26.COV2.S trial arm, the donor was enrolled. By the intramuscular route, Ad26.COV2.S was given once, or twice 56 days apart.

Turning to this clone: Its antigen is still unknown.

Regarding the study as a whole: Vaccine recipients had higher spike-specific TCR breadth than placebo recipients.

Treatment in this sample: some 20 received Ad26.COV2.S at low or high dose, single or two shots; several received placebo; per-sample allocation not given. It was on day 63 after the first vaccine or placebo injection that samples were taken. Wuhan-strain SARS-CoV-2 spike was expressed by the Ad26 vector that made up the vaccine. Sequencing used immunoSEQ multiplex PCR; TCRdb keeps in-frame clones, though not all of them. The sample contains roughly 400,000 clones, 90% of which appear only once. V was clipped by 2 bases and J by 4 bases, with 25 bases between them. This CDR3 is built from 19 residues. Germline lookup yields CDR1 SGHVT and CDR2 SQSDAQ.

The source of this sequence is a person between 18 and 65 years old who received the Ad26.COV2.S COVID-19 vaccine or a placebo. The rearrangement uses TRBV7-4 and TRBJ2-3, with a possible D match to TRBD2 (5 bases). The sequencing used peripheral blood, collected in a trial of Ad26.COV2.S vaccine versus placebo. The DNA for the CDR3 is TGTGCCAGCAGCTTAAAATATGGAGGCGACTCCGGAGGACCAGATACGCAGTATTTT. As protein: CASSLKYGGDSGGPDTQYF.